Below, 4 T cell receptor beta chains from the same sample are listed, as sequenced in a study of T cells in Graves' hyperthyroidism and ophthalmopathy. Authors of the study amplified TCR beta CDR3 regions from RNA transcripts. The HTBI primer set was used in a first-round RT-PCR of the TCR CDR3. TCRdb re-derived calls from the multiplex PCR reads in MiXCR, one entry per CDR3 protein. The repertoire holds more than 20,000 distinct CDR3 sequences, with under 55% as singletons. Sequencing was done on a sample of blood. The receptors come from a middle-aged woman with Graves' hyperthyroidism that later progressed to Graves' ophthalmopathy.

This chain connects TRBV5-1 to TRBJ2-1; 11 nucleotides agree with TRBD2. V gave up 0 bases and J gave up 3 bases; unmatched junction bases: 8. Germline V lookup: CDR1 SGHRS, CDR2 YFSETQ. The CDR3 extends over 18 amino acids. The CDR3: CASSLASSGRSGYNEQFF. The CDR3 DNA reads as TGCGCCAGCAGCTTGGCCTCTAGCGGGAGGAGCGGCTACAATGAGCAGTTCTTC.

Worth noting for this clonotype: As the CDR3 is not closed by the conserved phenylalanine or tryptophan, this likely results from a read error. No DNA is shown, since the ends of the CDR3 on it are uncertain; the CDR3 is the one TCRdb lists. The chain is built from TRBV5-6 and TRBJ2-1; TRBD1 is the table's D call and was not checked against the DNA. The germline CDR1 and CDR2 sequences are SGHDT and YYEEEE. From its first to its last residue, the CDR3 has 13 amino acids. This CDR3 reads CASSLEQGVSSIL.

The chain couples TRBV6-1 to TRBJ2-3; D possibly matches TRBD1 or TRBD2 (7 bases each). The V gene lost 6 bases and the J gene lost 2 bases, with 18 bases spanning the gap. This CDR3 contains 16 residues. The germline V gene has CDR1 MNHNS and CDR2 SASEGT. The DNA of the CDR3 is TGTGCCAGCAGGAGGGGGCGGGAGTCCCTCACAGATACGCAGTATTTT. Protein product: CASRRGRESLTDTQYF.

This clonotype was picked up many times. The rearrangement uses TRBV5-6 and TRBJ1-6, with D unclear. Looked up from germline, CDR1 is SGHDT and CDR2 is YYEEEE. Deletions cut 4 bases from V and 3 bases from J, with 11 bases between. This CDR3 has 15 residues. The CDR3 loop reads CASSKAEIYNSPLHF. The CDR3 coding sequence is TGTGCCAGCAGCAAGGCAGAAATCTATAATTCACCCCTCCACTTT.